This T cell receptor beta chain was obtained from a study of T cell responses to AZD1222 COVID-19 vaccine. With respect to this clone: Its specificity is not known.

Findings of the study overall: Without day 14 samples, only post-peak T cell repertoires were studied.

Profiled with immunoSEQ multiplex PCR; TCRdb holds only in-frame clones, not every one. The data show roughly 30,000 clones, with approximately 78% seen just once and roughly 6% held by the top ten. The specimen was peripheral blood, collected on day 0 of AZD1222 vaccination. The receptor was derived from an adult in good health.

This CDR3 is CASSLPQNGYTF. For the CDR3, the DNA is TGTGCCAGCAGCCTGCCACAGAATGGCTACACCTTC. This rearrangement joins TRBV2 to TRBJ1-2; D unresolved. The ends were cut back, 6 bases at V and 6 bases at J, with 11 bases in the middle. The CDR3 consists of 12 residues. Germline V gene data show CDR1 as SNHLY and CDR2 as FYNNEI.